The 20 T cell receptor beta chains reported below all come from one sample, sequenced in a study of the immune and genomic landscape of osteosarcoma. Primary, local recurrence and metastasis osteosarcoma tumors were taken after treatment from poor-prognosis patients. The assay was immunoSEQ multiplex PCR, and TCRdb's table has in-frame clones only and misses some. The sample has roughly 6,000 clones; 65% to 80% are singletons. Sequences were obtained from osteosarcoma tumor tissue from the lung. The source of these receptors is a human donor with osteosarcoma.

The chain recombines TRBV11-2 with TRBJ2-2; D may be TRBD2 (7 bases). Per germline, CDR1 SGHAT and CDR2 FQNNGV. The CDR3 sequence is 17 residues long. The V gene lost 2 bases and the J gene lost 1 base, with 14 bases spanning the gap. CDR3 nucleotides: TGTGCCAGCAGCTTAACAGGGAGGGAGTGGAACACCGGGGAGCTGTTTTTT. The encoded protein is CASSLTGREWNTGELFF.

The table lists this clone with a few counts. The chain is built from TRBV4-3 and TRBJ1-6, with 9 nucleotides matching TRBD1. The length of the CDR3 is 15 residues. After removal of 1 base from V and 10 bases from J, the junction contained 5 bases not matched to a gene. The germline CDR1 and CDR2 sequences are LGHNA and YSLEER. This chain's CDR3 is CASSQGGQGRSPLHF. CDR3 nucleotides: TGCGCCAGCAGCCAAGGGGGACAGGGTAGATCACCCCTCCACTTT.

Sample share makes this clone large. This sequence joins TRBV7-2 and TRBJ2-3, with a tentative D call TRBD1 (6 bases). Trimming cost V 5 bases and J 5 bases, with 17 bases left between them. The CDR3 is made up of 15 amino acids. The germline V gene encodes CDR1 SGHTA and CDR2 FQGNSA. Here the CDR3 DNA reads TGTGCCAGCAGCCCTAGGGGGTCGACGGGAGATACGCAGTATTTT. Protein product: CASSPRGSTGDTQYF. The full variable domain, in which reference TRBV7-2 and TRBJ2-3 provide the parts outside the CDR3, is GAGVSQSPSNKVTEKGKDVELRCDPISGHTALYWYRQSLGQGLEFLIYFQGNSAPDKSGLPSDRFSAERTGGSVSTLTIQRTQQEDSAVYLCASSPRGSTGDTQYFGPGTRLTVL.

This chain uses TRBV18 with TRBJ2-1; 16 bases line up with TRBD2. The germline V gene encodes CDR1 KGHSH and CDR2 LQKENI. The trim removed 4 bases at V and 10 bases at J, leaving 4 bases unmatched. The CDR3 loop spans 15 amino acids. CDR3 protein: CASSQGLAGGTEQFF. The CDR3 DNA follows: TGTGCCAGCTCACAGGGACTAGCGGGGGGGACCGAGCAGTTCTTC.

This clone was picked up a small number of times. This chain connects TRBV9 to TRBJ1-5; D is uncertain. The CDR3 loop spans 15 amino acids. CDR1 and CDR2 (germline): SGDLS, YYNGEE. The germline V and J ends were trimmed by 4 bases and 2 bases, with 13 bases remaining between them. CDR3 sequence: CASSPNLYGNQPQHF. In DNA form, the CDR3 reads TGTGCCAGCAGCCCTAACCTATATGGCAATCAGCCCCAGCATTTT.

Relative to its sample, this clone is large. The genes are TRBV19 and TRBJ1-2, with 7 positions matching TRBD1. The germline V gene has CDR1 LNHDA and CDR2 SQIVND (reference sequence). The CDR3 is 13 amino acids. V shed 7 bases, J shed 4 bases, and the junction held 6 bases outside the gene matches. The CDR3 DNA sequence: TGTGCCAGTATGGCAGACAGGGCCTATGGCTACACCTTC. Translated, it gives CASMADRAYGYTF.

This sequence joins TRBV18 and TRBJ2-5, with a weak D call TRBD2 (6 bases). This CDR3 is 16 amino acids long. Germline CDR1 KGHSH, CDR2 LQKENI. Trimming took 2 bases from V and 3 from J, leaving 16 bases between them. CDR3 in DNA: TGTGCCAGCTCACCATTCCGGAGGGACGACGAAGAGACCCAGTACTTC. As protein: CASSPFRRDDEETQYF.

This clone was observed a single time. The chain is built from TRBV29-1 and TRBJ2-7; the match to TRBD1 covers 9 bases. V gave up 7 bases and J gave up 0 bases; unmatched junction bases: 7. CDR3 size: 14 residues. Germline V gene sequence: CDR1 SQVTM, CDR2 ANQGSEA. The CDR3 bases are TGCAGCGCCCTGGGGACAGGGAGCTCCTACGAGCAGTACTTC. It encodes CSALGTGSSYEQYF.

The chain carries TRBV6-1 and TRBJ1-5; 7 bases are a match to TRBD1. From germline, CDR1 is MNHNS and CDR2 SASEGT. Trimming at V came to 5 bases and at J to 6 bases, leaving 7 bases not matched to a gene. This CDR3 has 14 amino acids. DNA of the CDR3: TGTGCCAGCAGTTTTGACAGGGACGGTCAGCCCCAGCATTTT. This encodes CASSFDRDGQPQHF.

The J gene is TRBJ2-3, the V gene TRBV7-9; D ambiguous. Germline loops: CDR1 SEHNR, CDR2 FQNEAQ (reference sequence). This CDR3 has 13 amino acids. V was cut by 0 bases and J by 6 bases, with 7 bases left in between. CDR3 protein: CASSLASRDTQYF. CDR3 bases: TGTGCCAGCAGCTTAGCCTCGAGGGATACGCAGTATTTT.

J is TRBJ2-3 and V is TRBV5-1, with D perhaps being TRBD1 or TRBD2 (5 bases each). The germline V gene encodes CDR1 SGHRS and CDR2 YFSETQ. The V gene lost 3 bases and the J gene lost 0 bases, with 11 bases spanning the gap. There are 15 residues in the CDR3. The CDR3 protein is CASSSPGRSTDTQYF. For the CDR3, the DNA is TGCGCCAGCAGCTCTCCGGGACGGAGCACAGATACGCAGTATTTT. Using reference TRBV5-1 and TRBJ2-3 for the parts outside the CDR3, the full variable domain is KAGVTQTPRYLIKTRGQQVTLSCSPISGHRSVSWYQQTPGQGLQFLFEYFSETQRNKGNFPGRFSGRQFSNSRSEMNVSTLELGDSALYLCASSSPGRSTDTQYFGPGTRLTVL.

The CDR3 region has the DNA TGTGCCAGCAGCCGCGTACAGGATCAGCCCCAGCATTTT. Translation: CASSRVQDQPQHF. J is TRBJ1-5 and V is TRBV6-6, with D maybe TRBD1 (5 bases). The V end was cut by 6 bases, the J end by 5 bases, with 11 bases between. This CDR3 spans 13 amino acids. Germline loops: CDR1 MNHNY, CDR2 SVGAGI (reference sequence).

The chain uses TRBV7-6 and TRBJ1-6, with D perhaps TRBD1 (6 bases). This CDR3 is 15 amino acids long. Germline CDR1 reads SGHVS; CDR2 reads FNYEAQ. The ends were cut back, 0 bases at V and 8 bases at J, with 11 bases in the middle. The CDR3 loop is CASSLAQTGDSPLHF. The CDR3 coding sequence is TGTGCCAGCAGCTTAGCTCAGACAGGAGATTCACCCCTCCACTTT.

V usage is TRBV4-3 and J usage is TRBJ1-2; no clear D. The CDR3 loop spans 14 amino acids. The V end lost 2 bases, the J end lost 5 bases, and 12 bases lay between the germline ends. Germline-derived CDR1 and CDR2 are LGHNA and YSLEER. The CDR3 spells CASSQYRGNYGYTF. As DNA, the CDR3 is TGCGCCAGCAGCCAATACCGGGGAAATTATGGCTACACCTTC.

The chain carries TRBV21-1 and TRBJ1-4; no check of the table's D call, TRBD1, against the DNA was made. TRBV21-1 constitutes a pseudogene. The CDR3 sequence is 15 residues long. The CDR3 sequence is CAIRDRGRVDEKLFF. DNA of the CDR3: TGTGCCATCCGGGACAGGGGGCGAGTTGATGAAAAACTGTTTTTT.

Here the CDR3 DNA reads TGTGCCAGCAGCCCCCGTGAGCTCGAGGGCAATGAGCAGTTCTTC. Residues: CASSPRELEGNEQFF. The rearrangement joins TRBV7-2 to TRBJ2-1; D is perhaps TRBD2 (5 bases). Per germline, CDR1 SGHTA and CDR2 FQGNSA. This CDR3 has 15 residues. Trimming took 5 bases from V and 6 from J, leaving 17 bases between them.

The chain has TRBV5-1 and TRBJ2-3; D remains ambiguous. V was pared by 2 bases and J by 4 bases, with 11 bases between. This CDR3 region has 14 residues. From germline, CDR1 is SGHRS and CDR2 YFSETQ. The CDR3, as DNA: TGCGCCAGCAGCTTCCGAACAGTAGCAGATACGCAGTATTTT. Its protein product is CASSFRTVADTQYF. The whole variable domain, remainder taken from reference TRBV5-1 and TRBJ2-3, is KAGVTQTPRYLIKTRGQQVTLSCSPISGHRSVSWYQQTPGQGLQFLFEYFSETQRNKGNFPGRFSGRQFSNSRSEMNVSTLELGDSALYLCASSFRTVADTQYFGPGTRLTVL.

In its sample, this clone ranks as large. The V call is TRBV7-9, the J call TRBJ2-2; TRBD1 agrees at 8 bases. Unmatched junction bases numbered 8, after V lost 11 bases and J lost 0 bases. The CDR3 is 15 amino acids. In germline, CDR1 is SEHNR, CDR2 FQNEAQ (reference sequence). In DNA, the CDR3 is TGTGCCGGCCAGACAGGGGAAGCGAACACCGGGGAGCTGTTTTTT. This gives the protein CAGQTGEANTGELFF.

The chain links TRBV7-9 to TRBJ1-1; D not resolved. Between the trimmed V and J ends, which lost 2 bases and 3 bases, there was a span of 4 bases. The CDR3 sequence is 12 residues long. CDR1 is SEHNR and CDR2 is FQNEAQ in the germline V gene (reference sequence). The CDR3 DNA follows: TGTGCCAGCAGCTTATGGGACACTGAAGCTTTCTTT. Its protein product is CASSLWDTEAFF.

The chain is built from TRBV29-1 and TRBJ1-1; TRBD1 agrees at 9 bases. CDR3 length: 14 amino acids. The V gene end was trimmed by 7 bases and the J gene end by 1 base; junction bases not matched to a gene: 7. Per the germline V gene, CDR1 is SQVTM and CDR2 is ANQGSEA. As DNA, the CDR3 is TGCAGCGCTAATACACAGGGGGCGAACACTGAAGCTTTCTTT. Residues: CSANTQGANTEAFF.